The source of this T cell receptor (beta chain) is a study of blood T cell repertoires in COVID-19. Trimming removed 7 bases at V and 0 bases at J, with 9 bases between. The CDR3 runs to 14 residues. Germline V gives CDR1 MNHEY, CDR2 SVGAGI. The protocol was immunoSEQ multiplex PCR, while the TCRdb copy is restricted to in-frame clones and leaves out a portion. Of some 150,000 clones in the sample, roughly 84% are singletons; the top ten hold almost 6%. Sequences were obtained from PBMCs or T cells enriched from blood (not recorded which). The TCR originated in a woman between 45 and 65 years old who had been exposed to COVID-19. V usage is TRBV6-5 and J usage is TRBJ1-4, with no clear D. The CDR3 sequence: CASKRSSTNEKLFF. CDR3 in DNA: TGTGCCAGCAAGCGAAGTTCAACTAATGAAAAACTGTTTTTT.